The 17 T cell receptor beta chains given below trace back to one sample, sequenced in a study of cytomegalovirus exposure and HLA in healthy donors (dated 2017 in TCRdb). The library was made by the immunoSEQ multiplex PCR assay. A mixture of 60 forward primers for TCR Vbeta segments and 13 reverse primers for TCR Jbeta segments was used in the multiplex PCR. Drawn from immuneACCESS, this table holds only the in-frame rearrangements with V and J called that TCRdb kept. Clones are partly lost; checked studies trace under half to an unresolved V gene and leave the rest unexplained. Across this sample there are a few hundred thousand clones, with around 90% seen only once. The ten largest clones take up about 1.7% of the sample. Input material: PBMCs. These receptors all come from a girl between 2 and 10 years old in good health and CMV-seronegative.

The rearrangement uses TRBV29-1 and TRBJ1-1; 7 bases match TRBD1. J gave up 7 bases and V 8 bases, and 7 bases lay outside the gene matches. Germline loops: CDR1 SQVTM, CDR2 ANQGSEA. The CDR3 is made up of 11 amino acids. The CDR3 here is CSSGQAGEAFF. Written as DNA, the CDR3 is TGCAGCTCAGGACAGGCCGGTGAAGCTTTCTTT.

Here the CDR3 reads CASSLPTAYNSPLHF. The CDR3 DNA reads as TGTGCCAGCAGTCTACCTACAGCTTATAATTCACCCCTCCACTTT. V is TRBV28 and J is TRBJ1-6; the D is unclear. Germline V gene lookup returns CDR1 MDHEN and CDR2 SYDVKM. Trimming removed 5 bases from V and 4 bases from J, with 12 bases in between. CDR3 length: 15 residues.

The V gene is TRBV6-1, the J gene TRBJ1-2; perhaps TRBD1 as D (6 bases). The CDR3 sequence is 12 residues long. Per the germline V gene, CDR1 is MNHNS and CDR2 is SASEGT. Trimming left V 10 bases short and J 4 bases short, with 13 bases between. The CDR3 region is CAIFDRPYGYTF. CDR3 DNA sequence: TGTGCCATCTTCGACAGGCCCTATGGCTACACCTTC.

The CDR3 region is CASSLDRVELFF. The DNA for the CDR3 is TGTGCCAGCAGCTTGGATAGAGTGGAGCTGTTTTTT. The genes are TRBV5-4 and TRBJ2-2; D gene uncertain. The CDR3 runs 12 residues. Germline V lookup: CDR1 SGHNT, CDR2 YYREEE (reference sequence). Trimming took 0 bases from V and 10 from J, leaving 7 bases between them.

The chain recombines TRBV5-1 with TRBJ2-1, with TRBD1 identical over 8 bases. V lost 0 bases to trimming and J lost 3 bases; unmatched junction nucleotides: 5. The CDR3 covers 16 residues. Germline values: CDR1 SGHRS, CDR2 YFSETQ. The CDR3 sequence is CASSLAGTGGYNEQFF. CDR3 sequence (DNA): TGCGCCAGCAGCTTGGCCGGGACAGGAGGCTACAATGAGCAGTTCTTC.

CDR3 coding DNA: TGTGCCAGCAGTCCGACAATCGCTGAAGCTTTCTTT. It codes for CASSPTIAEAFF. The V gene is TRBV28, the J gene TRBJ1-1; no firm D call. The germline V gene has CDR1 MDHEN and CDR2 SYDVKM. The CDR3 consists of 12 residues. V was pared by 5 bases and J by 6 bases, with 10 bases between.

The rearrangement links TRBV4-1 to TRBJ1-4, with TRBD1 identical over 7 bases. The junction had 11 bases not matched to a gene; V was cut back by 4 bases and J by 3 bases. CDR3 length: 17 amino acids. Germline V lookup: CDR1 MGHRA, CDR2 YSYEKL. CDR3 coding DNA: TGCGCCAGCAGCCTTTTCATCGTCGGGACAGCTAATGAAAAACTGTTTTTT. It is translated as CASSLFIVGTANEKLFF.

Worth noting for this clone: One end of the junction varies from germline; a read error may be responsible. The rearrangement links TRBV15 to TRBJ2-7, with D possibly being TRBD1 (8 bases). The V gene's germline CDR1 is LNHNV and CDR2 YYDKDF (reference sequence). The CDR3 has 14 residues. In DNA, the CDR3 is TGTGCCGCCAGCAGGGGGCTAGCGGATTACGAGCAGTACTTC. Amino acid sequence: CAASRGLADYEQYF.

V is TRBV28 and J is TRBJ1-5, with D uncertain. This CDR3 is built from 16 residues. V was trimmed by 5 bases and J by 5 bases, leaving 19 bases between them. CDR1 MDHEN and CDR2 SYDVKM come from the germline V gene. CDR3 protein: CASSPPGGLRDQPQHF. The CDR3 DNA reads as TGTGCCAGCAGTCCCCCAGGAGGCTTGAGGGATCAGCCCCAGCATTTT. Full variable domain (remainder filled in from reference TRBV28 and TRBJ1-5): DVKVTQSSRYLVKRTGEKVFLECVQDMDHENMFWYRQDPGLGLRLIYFSYDVKMKEKGDIPEGYSVSREKKERFSLILESASTNQTSMYLCASSPPGGLRDQPQHFGDGTRLSIL.

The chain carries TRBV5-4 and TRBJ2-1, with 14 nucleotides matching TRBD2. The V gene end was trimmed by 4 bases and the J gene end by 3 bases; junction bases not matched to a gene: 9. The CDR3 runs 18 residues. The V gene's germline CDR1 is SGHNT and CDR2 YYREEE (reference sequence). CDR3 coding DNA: TGTGCCAGCAGCCCATTGGGACTAGCGGGAGCCATCTACAATGAGCAGTTCTTC. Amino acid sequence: CASSPLGLAGAIYNEQFF.

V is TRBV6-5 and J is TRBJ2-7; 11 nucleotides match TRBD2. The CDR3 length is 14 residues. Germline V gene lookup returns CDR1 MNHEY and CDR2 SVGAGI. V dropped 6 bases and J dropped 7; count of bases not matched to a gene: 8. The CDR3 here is CASRPGTSGLEQYF. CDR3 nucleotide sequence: TGTGCCAGCAGACCCGGGACTAGCGGTTTAGAGCAGTACTTC.

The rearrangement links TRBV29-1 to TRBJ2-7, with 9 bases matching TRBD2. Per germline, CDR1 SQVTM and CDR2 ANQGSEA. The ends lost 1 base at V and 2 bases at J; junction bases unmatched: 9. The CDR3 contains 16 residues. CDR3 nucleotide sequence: TGCAGCGTTGAAGGAAGGGGGCTAGCGGGGACCTACGAGCAGTACTTC. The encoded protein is CSVEGRGLAGTYEQYF.

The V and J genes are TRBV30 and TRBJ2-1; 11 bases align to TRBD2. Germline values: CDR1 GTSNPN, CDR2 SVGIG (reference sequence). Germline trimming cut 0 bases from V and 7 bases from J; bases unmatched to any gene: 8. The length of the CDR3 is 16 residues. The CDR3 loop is CAWSVSGLAGGNEQFF. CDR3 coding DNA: TGTGCCTGGAGTGTATCTGGGCTAGCGGGGGGTAATGAGCAGTTCTTC.

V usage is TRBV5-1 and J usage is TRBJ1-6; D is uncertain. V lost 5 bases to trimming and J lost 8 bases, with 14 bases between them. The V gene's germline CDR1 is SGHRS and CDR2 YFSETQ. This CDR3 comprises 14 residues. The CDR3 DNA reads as TGCGCCAGCAGGGAGGGATTCATCGATTCACCCCTCCACTTT. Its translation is CASREGFIDSPLHF. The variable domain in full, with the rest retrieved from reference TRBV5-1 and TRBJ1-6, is KAGVTQTPRYLIKTRGQQVTLSCSPISGHRSVSWYQQTPGQGLQFLFEYFSETQRNKGNFPGRFSGRQFSNSRSEMNVSTLELGDSALYLCASREGFIDSPLHFGNGTRLTVT.

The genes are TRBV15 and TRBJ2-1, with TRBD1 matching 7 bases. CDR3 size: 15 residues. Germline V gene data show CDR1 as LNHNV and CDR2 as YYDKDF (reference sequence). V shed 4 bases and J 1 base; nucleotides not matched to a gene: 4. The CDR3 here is CATSIDRESYNEQFF. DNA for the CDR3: TGTGCCACCAGCATCGACAGGGAATCCTACAATGAGCAGTTCTTC.

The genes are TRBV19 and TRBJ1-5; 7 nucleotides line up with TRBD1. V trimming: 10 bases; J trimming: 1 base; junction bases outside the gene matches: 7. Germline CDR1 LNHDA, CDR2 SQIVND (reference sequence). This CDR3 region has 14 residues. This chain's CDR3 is CAIGSGQSNQPQHF. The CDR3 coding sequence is TGTGCCATAGGATCGGGACAGAGCAATCAGCCCCAGCATTTT.

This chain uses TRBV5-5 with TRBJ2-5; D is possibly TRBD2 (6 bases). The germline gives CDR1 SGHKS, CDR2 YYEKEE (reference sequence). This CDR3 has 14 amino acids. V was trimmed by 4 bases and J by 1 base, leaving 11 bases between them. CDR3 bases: TGTGCCAGCAGCAGGAGGGTAGGCCAAGAGACCCAGTACTTC. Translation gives CASSRRVGQETQYF.